The clone carrying this TCR beta chain showed up just once. Its cognate antigen is unknown. CDR1 is MNHNS, CDR2 SASEGT, per germline. Trimming shortened V by 8 bases and J by 1 base, and 14 bases separated the two germline ends. The CDR3 loop spans 14 amino acids. The sample belongs to a study of resident and recirculating memory T cells in vitiligo. The wider study: Epidermis came from shave biopsies of lesional and nonlesional sites, plus PBMCs.

Method: immunoSEQ multiplex PCR; TCRdb's copy keeps in-frame clones and lacks some. The sample has approximately 69,000 clones; just over 90% are singletons. The study's findings and limits: No unique dominant TCR clone was found in vitiligo lesions.

The gene calls are TRBV6-1 and TRBJ2-5; tentatively, D is TRBD1 (5 bases). Sequences were obtained from blood. This TCR was sampled from a male donor with vitiligo. CDR3 sequence: CASSMLGAQETQYF. The CDR3 DNA sequence: TGTGCCAGCTCGATGTTAGGGGCCCAAGAGACCCAGTACTTC.